This T cell receptor (beta chain) was captured by sequencing in a study of T-cell reconstitution after alpha-beta-depleted transplantation in children (dated by TCRdb to 2015 to 2016). General notes on the study: Using TCR repertoire profiling, the study quantitatively followed how T-cell immune reconstitution unfolded in children after TCRalphabeta/CD19-depleted allogeneic hematopoietic cell transplantation.

CDR1 is given as SGHRS and CDR2 as YFSETQ, both from the germline V gene. V is pared back by 1 base and J by 0 bases, with 16 bases lying between the germline termini. The cysteine opens and the phenylalanine closes a CDR3 of 17 amino acids. The DNA shown is the 51-base CDR3, in frame from base 1. The library was prepared using PCR. Instrument on record: Illumina HiSeq 2500. To normalize quantification of the TCRbeta repertoire, the TCR libraries were built with molecular barcoding that relied on unique molecular identifiers. TCRdb handled the public reads itself, with Q25 trimming in fastp and clone calling in MiXCR, and kept productive beta chains. CDR3 protein duplicates are merged, each entry listing the most common genes and DNA. The table for this sample lists hundreds of thousands of distinct CDR3 sequences; 9.5% to 10% of them were counted only once. Jointly, the top ten make up around 10% of the sample.

Comment on this clonotype: No antigen is known for it. Base quality data are lacking; no much larger clone is found one base away.

The chain was built from TRBV5-1 and TRBJ2-5; TRBD2 is perhaps the D gene, given 6 matching bases. This clonotype originated in a human donor who donated a stem cell graft to a child with SCID. The starting material was PBMCs from the stem cell graft donor, obtained from the stem cell graft. The CDR3 loop reads CASSLPIGTSYQETQYF. The nucleotide sequence is given as TGCGCCAGCAGCTTGCCCATCGGGACTTCGTACCAAGAGACCCAGTACTTC.